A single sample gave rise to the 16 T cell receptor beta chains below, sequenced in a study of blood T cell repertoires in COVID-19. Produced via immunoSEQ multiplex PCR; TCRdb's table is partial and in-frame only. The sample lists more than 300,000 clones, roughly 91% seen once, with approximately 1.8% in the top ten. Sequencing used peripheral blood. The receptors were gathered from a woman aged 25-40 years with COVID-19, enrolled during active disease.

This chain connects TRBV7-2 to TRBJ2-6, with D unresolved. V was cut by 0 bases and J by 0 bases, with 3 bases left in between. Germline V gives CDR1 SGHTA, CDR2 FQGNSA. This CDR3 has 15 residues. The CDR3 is CASSLAGSGANVLTF. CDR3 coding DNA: TGTGCCAGCAGCTTAGCCGGCTCTGGGGCCAACGTCCTGACTTTC.

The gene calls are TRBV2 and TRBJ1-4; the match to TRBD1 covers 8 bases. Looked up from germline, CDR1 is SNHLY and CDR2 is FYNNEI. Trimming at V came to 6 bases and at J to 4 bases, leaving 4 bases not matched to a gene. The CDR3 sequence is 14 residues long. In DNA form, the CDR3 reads TGTGCCAGCAGATCAGACAGGGGTAATGAAAAACTGTTTTTT. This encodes CASRSDRGNEKLFF. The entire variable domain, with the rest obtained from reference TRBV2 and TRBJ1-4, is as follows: EPEVTQTPSHQVTQMGQEVILRCVPISNHLYFYWYRQILGQKVEFLVSFYNNEISEKSEIFDDQFSVERPDGSNFTLKIRSTKLEDSAMYFCASRSDRGNEKLFFGSGTQLSVL.

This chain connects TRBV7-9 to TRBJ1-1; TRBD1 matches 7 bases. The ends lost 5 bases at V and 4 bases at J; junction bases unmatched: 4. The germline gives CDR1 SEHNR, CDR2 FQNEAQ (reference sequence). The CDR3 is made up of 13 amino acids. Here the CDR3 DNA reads TGTGCCAGCAGCACAGGGGTGAGCACTGAAGCTTTCTTT. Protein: CASSTGVSTEAFF.

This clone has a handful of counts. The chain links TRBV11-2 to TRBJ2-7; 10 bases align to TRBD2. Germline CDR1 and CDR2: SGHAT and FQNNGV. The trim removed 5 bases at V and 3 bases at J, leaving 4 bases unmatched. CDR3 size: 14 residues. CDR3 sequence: CASSPASGGYEQYF. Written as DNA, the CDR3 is TGTGCCAGCAGCCCTGCTAGCGGGGGCTACGAGCAGTACTTC.

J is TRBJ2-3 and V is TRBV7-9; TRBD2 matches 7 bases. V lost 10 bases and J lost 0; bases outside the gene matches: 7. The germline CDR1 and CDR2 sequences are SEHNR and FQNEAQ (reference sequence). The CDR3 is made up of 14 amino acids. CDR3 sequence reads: CAITGRGSTDTQYF. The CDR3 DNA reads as TGTGCCATCACGGGGCGGGGGAGCACAGATACGCAGTATTTT.

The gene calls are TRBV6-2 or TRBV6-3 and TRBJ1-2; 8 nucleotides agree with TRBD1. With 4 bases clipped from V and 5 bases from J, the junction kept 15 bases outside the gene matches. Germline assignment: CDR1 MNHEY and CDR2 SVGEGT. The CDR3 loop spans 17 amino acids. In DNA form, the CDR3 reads TGTGCCAGCAGTTCGCCCGCGGGGGACAGGTTATATTATGGCTACACCTTC. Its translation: CASSSPAGDRLYYGYTF.

As DNA, the CDR3 is TGCGCCAGCAGCCCCGGGACTAGCTCCACAGATACGCAGTATTTT. Translated: CASSPGTSSTDTQYF. V usage is TRBV5-1 and J usage is TRBJ2-3; 9 nucleotides agree with TRBD2. Germline V gene lookup returns CDR1 SGHRS and CDR2 YFSETQ. The CDR3 runs to 15 residues. V shed 4 bases, J shed 2 bases, and the junction held 5 bases outside the gene matches.

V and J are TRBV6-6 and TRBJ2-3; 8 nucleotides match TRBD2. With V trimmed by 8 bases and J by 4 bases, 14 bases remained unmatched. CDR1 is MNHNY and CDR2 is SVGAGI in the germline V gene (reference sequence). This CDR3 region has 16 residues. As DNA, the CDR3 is TGTGCCAGCCATTCGGGACGGGGGGGTAGATCAGATACGCAGTATTTT. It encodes CASHSGRGGRSDTQYF.

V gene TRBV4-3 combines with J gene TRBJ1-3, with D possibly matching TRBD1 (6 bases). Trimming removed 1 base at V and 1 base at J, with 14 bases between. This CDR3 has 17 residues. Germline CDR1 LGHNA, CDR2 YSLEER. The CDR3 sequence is CASSQGVRGQSGNTIYF. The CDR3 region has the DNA TGCGCCAGCAGCCAAGGGGTTCGAGGACAGTCTGGAAACACCATATATTTT.

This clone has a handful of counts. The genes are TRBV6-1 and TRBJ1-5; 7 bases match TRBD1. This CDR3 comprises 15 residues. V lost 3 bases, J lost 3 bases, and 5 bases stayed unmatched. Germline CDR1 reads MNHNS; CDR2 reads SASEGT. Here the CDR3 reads CASSEVTGVNQPQHF. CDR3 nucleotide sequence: TGTGCCAGCAGTGAGGTTACAGGGGTCAATCAGCCCCAGCATTTT.

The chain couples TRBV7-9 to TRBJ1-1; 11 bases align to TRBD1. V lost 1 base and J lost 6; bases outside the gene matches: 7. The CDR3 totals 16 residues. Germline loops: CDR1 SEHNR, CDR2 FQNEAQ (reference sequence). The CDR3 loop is CASSLGGTGGKAEAFF. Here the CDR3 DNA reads TGTGCCAGCAGCTTAGGTGGGACAGGGGGTAAGGCTGAAGCTTTCTTT. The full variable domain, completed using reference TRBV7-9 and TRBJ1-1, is DTGVSQNPRHKITKRGQNVTFRCDPISEHNRLYWYRQTLGQGPEFLTYFQNEAQLEKSRLLSDRFSAERPKGSFSTLEIQRTEQGDSAMYLCASSLGGTGGKAEAFFGQGTRLTVV.

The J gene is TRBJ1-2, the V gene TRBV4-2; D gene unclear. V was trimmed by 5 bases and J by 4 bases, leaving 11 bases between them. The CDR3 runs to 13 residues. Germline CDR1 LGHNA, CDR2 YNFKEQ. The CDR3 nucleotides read TGTGCCAGCAGCATCCCAGAGGGCTATGGCTACACCTTC. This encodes CASSIPEGYGYTF.

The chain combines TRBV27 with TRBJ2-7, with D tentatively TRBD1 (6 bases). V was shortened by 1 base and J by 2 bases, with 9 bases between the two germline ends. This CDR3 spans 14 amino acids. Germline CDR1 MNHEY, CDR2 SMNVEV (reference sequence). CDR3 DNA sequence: TGTGCCAGCAGTTTATTGGACAGCCCCTACGAGCAGTACTTC. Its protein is CASSLLDSPYEQYF.

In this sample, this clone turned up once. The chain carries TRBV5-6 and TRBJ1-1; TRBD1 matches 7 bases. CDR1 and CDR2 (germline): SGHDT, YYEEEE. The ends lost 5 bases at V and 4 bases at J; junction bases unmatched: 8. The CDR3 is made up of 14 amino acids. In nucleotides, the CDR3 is TGTGCCAGCAGGGTGGGGCAGGGGGGCACTGAAGCTTTCTTT. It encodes CASRVGQGGTEAFF.

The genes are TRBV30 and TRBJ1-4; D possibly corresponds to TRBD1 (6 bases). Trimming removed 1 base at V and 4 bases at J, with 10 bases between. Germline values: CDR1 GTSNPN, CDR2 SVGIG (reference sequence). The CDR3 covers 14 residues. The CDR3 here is CAWSAGRGNEKLFF. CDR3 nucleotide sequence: TGTGCCTGGAGTGCAGGCAGGGGTAATGAAAAACTGTTTTTT.

Here the CDR3 reads CAKQGYSPGDTIYF. The CDR3 DNA sequence: TGTGCCAAGCAGGGGTACAGTCCTGGCGACACCATATATTTT. The genes are TRBV21-1 and TRBJ1-3; TRBD1, the table's D call, was not compared with the DNA. TRBV21-1 is assigned pseudogene status. The CDR3 loop spans 14 amino acids.